This T cell receptor beta chain derives from a study of shared clonotypes between healthy human individuals. Whole-study context: Per donor, CD8 memory used one plate, CD8 naive used two, CD4 memory used three and CD4 naive used three. Overall study findings and caveats: Naive CD4 clonotypes were shared across several donors at around 5%.

Division of CD4+ cells produced a CD45RA+ naive subset and a CD45RA-negative memory subset. The test was conducted at deep level. Clones were read by immunoSEQ multiplex PCR, and TCRdb kept only the in-frame ones, dropping some. The sample holds approximately 2.5 million clones, approximately 92% seen once. CDR1 is LNHNV and CDR2 is YYDKDF in the germline V gene (reference sequence). V was clipped by 1 base and J by 4 bases; unmatched bases: 7. The CDR3 covers 16 residues. Turning to this clone: Its antigen is currently unknown.

This chain links TRBV15 with TRBJ2-3; 8 nucleotides align to TRBD2. This receptor was obtained from a man in his late teens or twenties in good health. The sample was naive CD4+ T cells sorted from blood. Stated subset: CD45RA+ positively selected. The CDR3 bases are TGTGCCACCAGCAGAGGAGGGACTAGTAGCGCAGATACGCAGTATTTT. This gives the protein CATSRGGTSSADTQYF. The complete variable domain, with remaining parts taken from reference TRBV15 and TRBJ2-3, reads DAMVIQNPRYQVTQFGKPVTLSCSQTLNHNVMYWYQQKSSQAPKLLFHYYDKDFNNEADTPDNFQSRRPNTSFCFLDIRSPGLGDTAMYLCATSRGGTSSADTQYFGPGTRLTVL.